Listed below are T cell receptor beta chains from one sample, sequenced in a study of T cell repertoires in cytomegalovirus infection. MiXCR, applied by TCRdb to the reads, yields one record per CDR3 protein. Of about 24,000 distinct CDR3 sequences in the sample, about 23% were seen once. These TCRs' antigens remain unknown. The specimen was CD8+ T cells from cultured PBMCs, collected from culture after CMV antigen stimulation. Every receptor here comes from a human donor in good health (CMV status not recorded). Some clones in this sample may be carry-over from other donors' samples. Each CDR3 is given with its conserved first and last residue. D genes are given only for firm matches. Clone size is given for some rows only: seen once, a few or many times, or a class if the clone is expanded.

V	size	D	J	DNA	CDR3
TRBV29-1	NA	NA	TRBJ2-7	TGCAGCGGAGGGGAAACCTACGAGCAGTACTTC	CSGGETYEQYF
TRBV6-1	NA	TRBD1	TRBJ1-6	TGTGCCAGCAGAGACACAGGGGGCACCCCCCTCCACTTT	CASRDTGGTPLHF
TRBV7-2	NA	TRBD1	TRBJ1-1	TGTGCCAGCAGCCAGGACAGGGTCGAAGCTTTCTTT	CASSQDRVEAFF
TRBV19	many	NA	TRBJ1-5	TGTGCCAGTAGTATCTGGGAAAATAGGGTTGATCAGCCCCAGCATTTT	CASSIWENRVDQPQHF
TRBV20-1	NA	NA	TRBJ2-3	TGCAGTCCCCTTGAGCCAGGGGGCACAGATACGCAGTATTTT	CSPLEPGGTDTQYF
TRBV7-2	few	NA	TRBJ2-5	TGTGCCAGCAGCTTAGGGCGTGCAATACAAGAGACCCAGTACTTC	CASSLGRAIQETQYF
TRBV27	many	NA	TRBJ2-2	TGTGCCAGCGGAGTACACCGATGGGAAACCGAGCTGTTTTTT	CASGVHRWETELFF
TRBV7-3	NA	NA	TRBJ2-1	TGTGCCAGCAGCTTATCCGGGGGGCCCGACGATGAGCAGTTCTTC	CASSLSGGPDDEQFF
TRBV4-1	few	TRBD1	TRBJ2-7	TGCGCCAGCAGGGAGAATACAGGGGGCGCATCCTACGAGCAGTACTTC	CASRENTGGASYEQYF
TRBV18	few	NA	TRBJ1-2	TGTGCCAGCTCACCCCAGGGCTACTCGAGGGAGGGCTACACCTTC	CASSPQGYSREGYTF
TRBV7-9	NA	NA	TRBJ2-3	TGTGCCAGCAGCTTAGAAGTTGGGACAGATACGCAGTATTTT	CASSLEVGTDTQYF
TRBV6-6	NA	TRBD1	TRBJ2-1	TGTGCCAGCACCCGGACAGGTCCGTACAATGAGCAGTTCTTC	CASTRTGPYNEQFF
TRBV4-2	NA	NA	TRBJ1-1	TGTGCCAGCAGCCAACCAACTTTTGGGGAGCATGAAGCTTTCTTT	CASSQPTFGEHEAFF
TRBV7-9	many	NA	TRBJ2-7	TGTGCCAGCAGCTTAGATGCCAGTGAACTCGAGCAGTACTTC	CASSLDASELEQYF
TRBV7-2	few	NA	TRBJ2-3	TGTGCCAGCAGCGCCGGGTGGGATACGCAGTATTTT	CASSAGWDTQYF
TRBV6-5	many	TRBD2	TRBJ2-6	TGTGCCAGCAGTTACTGGGTAGCGGGGGGGCCGGGTGGGGCCAACGTCCTGACTTTC	CASSYWVAGGPGGANVLTF
TRBV4-1	NA	NA	TRBJ2-5	TGCGCCAGCAGCCCCTCTCAAGGGGTAGGGGAGACCCAGTACTTC	CASSPSQGVGETQYF
TRBV10-3	NA	TRBD1	TRBJ2-1	TGTGCCATCAGCCAAGACAGGGATTACAATGAGCAGTTCTTC	CAISQDRDYNEQFF
TRBV18	few	TRBD1	TRBJ1-1	TGTGCCAGCTCACCAGGGACAGGGAGAAACACTGAAGCTTTCTTT	CASSPGTGRNTEAFF
TRBV19	many	NA	TRBJ1-1	TGTGCCAGTAGGGTTGCGGGGGGCATTTGGTACACTGAAGCTTTCTTT	CASRVAGGIWYTEAFF
TRBV27	few	TRBD1	TRBJ2-3	TGTGCCAGCAGCCCTACGACAGGGGGCACAGATACGCAGTATTTT	CASSPTTGGTDTQYF
TRBV6-1	many	NA	TRBJ1-1	TGTGCCACAGGCTGGATTCTCACTGAAGCTTTCTTT	CATGWILTEAFF
TRBV18	NA	NA	TRBJ1-1	TGTGCCAGCTCACCTACAGGCTTTCAAAGAGAAGCTTTCTTT	CASSPTGFQREAFF
TRBV7-9	few	TRBD1	TRBJ2-7	TGTGCCAGCTCCCCCAAGTTCGGTTGGACAGGGGAATCCTACGAGCAGTACTTC	CASSPKFGWTGESYEQYF
TRBV15	NA	NA	TRBJ2-1	TGTGCCACCAGCAGGTTTAGCTCCTACAATGAGCAGTTCTTC	CATSRFSSYNEQFF
TRBV7-2	many	TRBD2	TRBJ2-3	TGTGCCAGCAGCTTAGTAGCGGGGGTATCTAGCACAGATACGCAGTATTTT	CASSLVAGVSSTDTQYF
TRBV28	NA	NA	TRBJ2-3	TGTGCCAGCAGTCTAGAATCCTTGGGGGGTTCTAGCACAGATACGCAGTATTTT	CASSLESLGGSSTDTQYF
TRBV6-1	many	NA	TRBJ2-5	TGTGCCAGCAGGGGCGGGACAGTGCAAGAGACCCAGTACTTC	CASRGGTVQETQYF
TRBV11-2	NA	TRBD2	TRBJ2-1	TGTGCCAGCCGGGGACTAGCGGACTTCAATGAGCAGTTCTTC	CASRGLADFNEQFF
TRBV5-1	NA	TRBD1	TRBJ2-5	TGCGCCAGCAAAAGAACAGGGGGCAGCCGCCAAGAGACCCAGTACTTC	CASKRTGGSRQETQYF
TRBV6-1	NA	NA	TRBJ1-2	TGTGCCAGCAGTGAAGACAAGGGCCGGGGGGCTAACTATGGCTACACCTTC	CASSEDKGRGANYGYTF
TRBV28	once	NA	TRBJ2-1	TGTGCCAGCAGTTCCCAGGGACGCCTCCTTTACAATGAGCAGTTCTTC	CASSSQGRLLYNEQFF
TRBV7-2	NA	NA	TRBJ2-3	TGTGCCAGCAGCCCCGGGCGACCTGGGACACCTGTAGATACGCAGTATTTT	CASSPGRPGTPVDTQYF
TRBV6-5	few	NA	TRBJ1-6	TGTGCCAGCAGATCAGGGGTCTCACCCCTCCACTTT	CASRSGVSPLHF
TRBV4-1	few	TRBD1	TRBJ2-7	TGCGCCAGCAGCCAAGGACAGGGGAACTACGAGCAGTACTTC	CASSQGQGNYEQYF
TRBV7-3	NA	TRBD1	TRBJ2-5	TGTGCCAGCAGCACGGACAGGACCGGTACCCAGTACTTC	CASSTDRTGTQYF
TRBV12-3/TRBV12-4	many	TRBD2	TRBJ2-1	TGTGCCAGCAGACTCGGGACTAGCGGGGGGGCGCATGAGCAGTTCTTC	CASRLGTSGGAHEQFF
TRBV4-1	NA	NA	TRBJ2-1	TGCGCCAGCAGCCAGGGATGGGAGAACCCTTTCAATGAGCAGTTCTTC	CASSQGWENPFNEQFF
TRBV7-9	few	NA	TRBJ1-2	TGTGCCAGCAGCTTACGGGACGACTATGGCTACACCTTC	CASSLRDDYGYTF
TRBV4-1	many	NA	TRBJ1-4	TGCGCCAGCAGCCAGGGATATAATGAAAAACTGTTTTTT	CASSQGYNEKLFF
TRBV27	NA	NA	TRBJ1-2	TGTGCCAGCAGTCCCTATCAGGTGGGCGAGGCTGGCTACACCTTC	CASSPYQVGEAGYTF
TRBV6-4	NA	NA	TRBJ1-1	TGTGCCAGCAGTCGGACAGTAAACACTGAAGCTTTCTTT	CASSRTVNTEAFF
TRBV2	few	TRBD2	TRBJ2-1	TGTGCCAGCAGACAACTAGCGGGGGAAATCAATGAGCAGTTCTTC	CASRQLAGEINEQFF
TRBV25-1	few	NA	TRBJ2-1	TGTGCCAGCAGTGAATTAAGTGCCCGGGCATCCTATGAGCAGTTCTTC	CASSELSARASYEQFF
TRBV6-1	NA	TRBD1	TRBJ1-5	TGTGCCAGCAGTGAAGCGCTCTGGACAGGGGCCCAGCATTTT	CASSEALWTGAQHF
TRBV7-2	many	NA	TRBJ2-5	TGTGCCAGCAGCTTAGAACGGTACAGGGCGGGAGAGACCCAGTACTTC	CASSLERYRAGETQYF
TRBV28	NA	NA	TRBJ2-2	TGTGCCAGCAGTTGGGCCGGGGAGCTGTTTTTT	CASSWAGELFF
TRBV4-1	few	NA	TRBJ1-2	TGCGCCAGCAGCCAAGTCGGCGACTATGGCTACACCTTC	CASSQVGDYGYTF
TRBV12-5	many	TRBD1	TRBJ1-1	TGTGCTAGTGGGAGGACAGGTGCCGAAGCTTTCTTT	CASGRTGAEAFF